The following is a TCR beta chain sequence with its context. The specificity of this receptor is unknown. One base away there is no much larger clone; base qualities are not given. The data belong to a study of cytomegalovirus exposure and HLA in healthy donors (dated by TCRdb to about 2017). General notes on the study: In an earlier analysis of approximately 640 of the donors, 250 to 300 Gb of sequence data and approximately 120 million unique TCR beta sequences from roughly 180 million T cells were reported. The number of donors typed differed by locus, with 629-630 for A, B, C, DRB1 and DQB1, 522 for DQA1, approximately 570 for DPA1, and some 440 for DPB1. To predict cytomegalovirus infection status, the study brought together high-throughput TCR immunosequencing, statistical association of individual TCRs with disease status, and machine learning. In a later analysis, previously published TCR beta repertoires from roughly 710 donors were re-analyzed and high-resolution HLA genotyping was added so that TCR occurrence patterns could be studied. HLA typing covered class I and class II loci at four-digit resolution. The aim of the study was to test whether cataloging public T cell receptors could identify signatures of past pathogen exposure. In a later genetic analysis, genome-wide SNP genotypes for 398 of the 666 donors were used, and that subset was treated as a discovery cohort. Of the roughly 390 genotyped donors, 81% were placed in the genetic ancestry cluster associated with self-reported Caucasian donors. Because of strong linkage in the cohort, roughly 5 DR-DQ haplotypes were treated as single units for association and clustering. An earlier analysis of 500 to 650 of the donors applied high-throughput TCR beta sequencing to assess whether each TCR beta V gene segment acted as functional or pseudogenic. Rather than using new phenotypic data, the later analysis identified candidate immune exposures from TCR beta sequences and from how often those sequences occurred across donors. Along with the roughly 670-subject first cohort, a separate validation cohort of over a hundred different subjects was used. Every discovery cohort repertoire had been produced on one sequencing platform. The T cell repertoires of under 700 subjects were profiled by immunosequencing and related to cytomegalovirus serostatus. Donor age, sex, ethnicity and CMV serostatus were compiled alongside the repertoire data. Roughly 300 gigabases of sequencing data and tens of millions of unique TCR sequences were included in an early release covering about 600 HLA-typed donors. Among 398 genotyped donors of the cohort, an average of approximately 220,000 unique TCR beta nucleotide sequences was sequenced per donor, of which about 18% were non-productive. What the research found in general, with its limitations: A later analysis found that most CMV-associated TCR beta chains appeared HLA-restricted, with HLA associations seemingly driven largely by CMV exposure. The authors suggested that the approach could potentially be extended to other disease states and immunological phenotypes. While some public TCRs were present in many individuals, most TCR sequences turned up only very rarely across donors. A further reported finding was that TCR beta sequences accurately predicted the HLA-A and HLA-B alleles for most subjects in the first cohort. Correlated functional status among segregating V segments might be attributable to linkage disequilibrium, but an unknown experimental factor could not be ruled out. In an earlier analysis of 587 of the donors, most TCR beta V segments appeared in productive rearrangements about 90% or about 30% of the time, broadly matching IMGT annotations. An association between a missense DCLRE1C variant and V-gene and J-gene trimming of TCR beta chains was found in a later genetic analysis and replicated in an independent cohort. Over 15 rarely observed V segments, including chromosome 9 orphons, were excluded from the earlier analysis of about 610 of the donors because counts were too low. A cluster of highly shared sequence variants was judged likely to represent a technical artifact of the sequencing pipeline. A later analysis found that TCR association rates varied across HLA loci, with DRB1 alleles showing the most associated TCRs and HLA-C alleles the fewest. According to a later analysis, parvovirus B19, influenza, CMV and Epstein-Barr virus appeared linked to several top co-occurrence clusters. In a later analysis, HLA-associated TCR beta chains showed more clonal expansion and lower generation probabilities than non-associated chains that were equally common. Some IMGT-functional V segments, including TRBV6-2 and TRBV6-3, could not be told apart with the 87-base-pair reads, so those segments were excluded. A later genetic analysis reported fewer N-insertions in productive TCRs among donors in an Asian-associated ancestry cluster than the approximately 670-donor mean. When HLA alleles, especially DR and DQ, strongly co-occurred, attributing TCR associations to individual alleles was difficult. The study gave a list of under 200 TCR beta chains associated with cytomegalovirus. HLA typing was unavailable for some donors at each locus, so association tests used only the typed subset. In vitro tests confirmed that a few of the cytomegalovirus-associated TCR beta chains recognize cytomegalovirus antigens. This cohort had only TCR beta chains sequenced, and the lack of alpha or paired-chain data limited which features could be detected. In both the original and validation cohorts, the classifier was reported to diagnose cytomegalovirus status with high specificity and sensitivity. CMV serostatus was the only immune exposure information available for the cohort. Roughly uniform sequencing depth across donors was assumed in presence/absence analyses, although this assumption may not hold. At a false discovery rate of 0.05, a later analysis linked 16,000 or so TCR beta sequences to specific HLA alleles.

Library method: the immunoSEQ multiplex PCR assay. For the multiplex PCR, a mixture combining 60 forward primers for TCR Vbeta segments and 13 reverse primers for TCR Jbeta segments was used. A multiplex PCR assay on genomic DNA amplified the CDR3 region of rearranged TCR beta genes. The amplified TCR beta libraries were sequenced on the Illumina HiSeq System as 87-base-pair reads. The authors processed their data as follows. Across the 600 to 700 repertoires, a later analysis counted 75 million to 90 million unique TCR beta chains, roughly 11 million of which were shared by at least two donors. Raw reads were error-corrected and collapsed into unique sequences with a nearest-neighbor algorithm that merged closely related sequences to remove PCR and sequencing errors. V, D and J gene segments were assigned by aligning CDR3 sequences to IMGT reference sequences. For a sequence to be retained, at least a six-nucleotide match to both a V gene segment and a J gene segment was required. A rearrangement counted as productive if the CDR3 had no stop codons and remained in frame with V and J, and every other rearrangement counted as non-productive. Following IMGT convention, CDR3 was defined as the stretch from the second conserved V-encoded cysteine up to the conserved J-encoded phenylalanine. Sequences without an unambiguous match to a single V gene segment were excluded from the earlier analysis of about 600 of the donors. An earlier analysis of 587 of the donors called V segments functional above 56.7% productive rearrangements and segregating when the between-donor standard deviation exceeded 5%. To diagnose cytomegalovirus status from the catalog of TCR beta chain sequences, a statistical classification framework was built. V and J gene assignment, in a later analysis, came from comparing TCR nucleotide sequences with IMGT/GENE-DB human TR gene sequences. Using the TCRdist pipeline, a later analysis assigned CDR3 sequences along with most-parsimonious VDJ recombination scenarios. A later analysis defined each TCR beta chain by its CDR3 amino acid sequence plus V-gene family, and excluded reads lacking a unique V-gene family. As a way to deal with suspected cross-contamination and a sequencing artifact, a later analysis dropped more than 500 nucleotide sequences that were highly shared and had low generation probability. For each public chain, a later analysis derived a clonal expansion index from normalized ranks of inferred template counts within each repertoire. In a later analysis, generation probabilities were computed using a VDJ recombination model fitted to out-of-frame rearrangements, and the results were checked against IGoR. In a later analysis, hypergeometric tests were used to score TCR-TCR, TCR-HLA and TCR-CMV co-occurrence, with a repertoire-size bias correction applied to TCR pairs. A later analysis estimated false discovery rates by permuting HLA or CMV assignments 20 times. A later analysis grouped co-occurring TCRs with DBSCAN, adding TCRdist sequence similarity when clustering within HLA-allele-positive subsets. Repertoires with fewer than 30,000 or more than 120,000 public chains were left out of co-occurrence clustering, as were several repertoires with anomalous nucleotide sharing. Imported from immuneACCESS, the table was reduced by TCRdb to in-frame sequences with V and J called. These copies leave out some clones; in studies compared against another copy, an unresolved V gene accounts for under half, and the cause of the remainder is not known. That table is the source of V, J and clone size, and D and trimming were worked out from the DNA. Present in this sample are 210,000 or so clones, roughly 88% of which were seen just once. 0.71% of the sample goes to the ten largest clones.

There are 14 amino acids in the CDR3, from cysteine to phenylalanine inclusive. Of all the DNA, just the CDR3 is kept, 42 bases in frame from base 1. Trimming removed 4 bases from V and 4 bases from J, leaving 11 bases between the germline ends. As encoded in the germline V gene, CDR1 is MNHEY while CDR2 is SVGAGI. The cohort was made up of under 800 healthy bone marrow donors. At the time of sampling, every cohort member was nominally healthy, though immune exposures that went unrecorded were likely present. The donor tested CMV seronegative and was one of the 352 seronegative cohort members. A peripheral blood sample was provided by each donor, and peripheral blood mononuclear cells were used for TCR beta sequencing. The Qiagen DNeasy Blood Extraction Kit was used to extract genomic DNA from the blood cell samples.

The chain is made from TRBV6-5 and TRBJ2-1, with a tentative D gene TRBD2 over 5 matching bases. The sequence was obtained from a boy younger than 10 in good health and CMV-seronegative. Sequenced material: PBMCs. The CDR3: CASSWAGFYNEQFF. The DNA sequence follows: TGTGCCAGCAGTTGGGCGGGCTTTTACAATGAGCAGTTCTTC.